This TCR beta chain was recovered during a study of cytomegalovirus exposure and HLA in healthy donors. Study in general: Of some 410 genotyped donors, 81% grouped in the Caucasian-associated ancestry cluster.

Germline V CDR1 and CDR2: SGHAT, FQNNGV. The CDR3 contains 15 residues. Trimming at V came to 1 base and at J to 12 bases, leaving 13 bases not matched to a gene. PCR involved 60 Vbeta and 13 Jbeta primers. Only in-frame clones appear in the TCRdb table, and some are missing; sequencing was by immunoSEQ multiplex PCR. This sample has roughly 190,000 clones, with around three quarters found just once. The source of this sequence is a young woman in good health and CMV-seropositive. The specimen was PBMCs. The V call is TRBV11-2, the J call TRBJ2-7; 9 nucleotides agree with TRBD1. The CDR3 DNA sequence: TGTGCCAGCAGCTTAGGCAGGACAGGGGTGGAGAGCCGGTACTTC. Translation gives CASSLGRTGVESRYF.